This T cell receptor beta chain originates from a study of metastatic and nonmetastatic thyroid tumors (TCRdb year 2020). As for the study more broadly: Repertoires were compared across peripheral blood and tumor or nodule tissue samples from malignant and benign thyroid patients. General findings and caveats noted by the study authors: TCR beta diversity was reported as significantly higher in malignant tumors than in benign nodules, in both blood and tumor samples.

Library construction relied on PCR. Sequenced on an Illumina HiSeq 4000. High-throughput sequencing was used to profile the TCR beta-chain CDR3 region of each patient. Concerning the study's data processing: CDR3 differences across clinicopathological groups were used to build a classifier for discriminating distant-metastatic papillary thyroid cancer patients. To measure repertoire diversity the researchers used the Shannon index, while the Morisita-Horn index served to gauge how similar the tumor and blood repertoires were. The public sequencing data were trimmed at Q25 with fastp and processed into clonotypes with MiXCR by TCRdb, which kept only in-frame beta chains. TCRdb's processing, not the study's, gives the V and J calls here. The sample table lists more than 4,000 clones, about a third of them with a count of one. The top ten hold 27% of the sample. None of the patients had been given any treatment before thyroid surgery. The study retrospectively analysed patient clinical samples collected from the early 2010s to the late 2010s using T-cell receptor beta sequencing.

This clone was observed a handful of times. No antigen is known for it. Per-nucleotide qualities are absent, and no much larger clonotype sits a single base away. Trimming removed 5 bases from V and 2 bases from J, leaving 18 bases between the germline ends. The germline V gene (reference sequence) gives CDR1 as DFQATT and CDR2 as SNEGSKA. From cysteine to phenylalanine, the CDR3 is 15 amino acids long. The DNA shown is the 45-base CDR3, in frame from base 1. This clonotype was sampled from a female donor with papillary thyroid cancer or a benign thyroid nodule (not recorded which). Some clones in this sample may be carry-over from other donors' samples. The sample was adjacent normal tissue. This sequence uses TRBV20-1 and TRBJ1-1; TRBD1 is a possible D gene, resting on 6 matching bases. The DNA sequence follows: TGCAGTGCTGGGGACCTTCAGGGGCCTAACACTGAAGCTTTCTTT. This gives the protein CSAGDLQGPNTEAFF.